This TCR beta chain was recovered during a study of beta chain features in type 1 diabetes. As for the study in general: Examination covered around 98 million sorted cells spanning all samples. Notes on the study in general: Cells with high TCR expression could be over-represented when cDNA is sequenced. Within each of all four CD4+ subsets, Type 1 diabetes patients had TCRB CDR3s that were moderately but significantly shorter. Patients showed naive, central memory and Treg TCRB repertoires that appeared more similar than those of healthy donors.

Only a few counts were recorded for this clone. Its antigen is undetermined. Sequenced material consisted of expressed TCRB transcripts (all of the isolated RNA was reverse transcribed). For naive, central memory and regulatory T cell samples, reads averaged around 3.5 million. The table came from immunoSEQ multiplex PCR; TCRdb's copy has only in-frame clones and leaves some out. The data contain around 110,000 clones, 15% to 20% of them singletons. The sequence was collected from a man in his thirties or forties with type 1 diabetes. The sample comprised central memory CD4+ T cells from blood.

The CDR3 is CSVDLETDTQYF. CDR3 sequence (DNA): TGCAGCGTTGACCTCGAGACAGATACGCAGTATTTT. V and J are TRBV29-1 and TRBJ2-3; D not resolved. Deletions cut 3 bases from V and 3 bases from J, with 7 bases between. The CDR3 spans 12 residues. Germline V gives CDR1 SQVTM, CDR2 ANQGSEA.